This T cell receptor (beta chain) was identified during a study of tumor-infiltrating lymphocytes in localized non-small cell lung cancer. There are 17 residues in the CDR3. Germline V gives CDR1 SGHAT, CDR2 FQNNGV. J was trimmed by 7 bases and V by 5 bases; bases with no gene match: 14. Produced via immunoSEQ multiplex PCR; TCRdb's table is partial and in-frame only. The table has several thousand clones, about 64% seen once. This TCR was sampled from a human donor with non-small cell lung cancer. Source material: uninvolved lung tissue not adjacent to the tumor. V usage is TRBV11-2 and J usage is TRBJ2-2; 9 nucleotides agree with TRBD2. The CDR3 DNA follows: TGTGCCAGCAGCCCATACCGTGGCGGGGGGGCCGGCGGGGAGCTGTTTTTT. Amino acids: CASSPYRGGGAGGELFF.